This T cell receptor (beta chain) came from a study of identical twins. There are 15 residues in the CDR3. The germline CDR1 and CDR2 sequences are DFQATT and SNEGSKA (reference sequence). With 4 bases clipped from V and 4 bases from J, the junction kept 11 bases outside the gene matches. TCRdb recomputed calls from the 5' RACE reads with MiXCR, one row per CDR3 protein. This table has 350,000 or so distinct CDR3 sequences, 9% to 10% appearing once. V gene TRBV20-1 combines with J gene TRBJ2-5, with 8 positions matching TRBD2. The source material was naive T cells sorted from blood. This sequence was found in a woman aged 45-65 years in good health. CDR3 sequence (DNA): TGCAGTGCTAATAGGTTAGCGGGATTAACAGAGACCCAGTACTTC. Its translation: CSANRLAGLTETQYF.